The source of this T cell receptor beta chain is a study of T-cell reconstitution after alpha-beta-depleted transplantation in children. The CDR3 is 13 amino acids. Germline CDR1 reads SGHRS; CDR2 reads YFSETQ. The J segment lost 8 bases and the V segment lost 5 bases, leaving 8 bases of the junction unmatched. A TCRbeta library incorporating unique molecular identifiers was prepared. TCRdb re-derived calls from the PCR reads in MiXCR, one entry per CDR3 protein. The table records 200,000 to 250,000 distinct CDR3 sequences, roughly 9% of them present only once. Source: PBMCs from the stem cell graft donor, taken from the stem cell graft. The receptor's source is a human donor who donated a stem cell graft to a child with acute lymphoblastic leukemia. J is TRBJ1-2 and V is TRBV5-1, with 8 bases matching TRBD1. CDR3 in DNA: TGCGCCAGCAGTTTAGCAGGGGGCAGCGGCTACACCTTC. Translating gives CASSLAGGSGYTF.